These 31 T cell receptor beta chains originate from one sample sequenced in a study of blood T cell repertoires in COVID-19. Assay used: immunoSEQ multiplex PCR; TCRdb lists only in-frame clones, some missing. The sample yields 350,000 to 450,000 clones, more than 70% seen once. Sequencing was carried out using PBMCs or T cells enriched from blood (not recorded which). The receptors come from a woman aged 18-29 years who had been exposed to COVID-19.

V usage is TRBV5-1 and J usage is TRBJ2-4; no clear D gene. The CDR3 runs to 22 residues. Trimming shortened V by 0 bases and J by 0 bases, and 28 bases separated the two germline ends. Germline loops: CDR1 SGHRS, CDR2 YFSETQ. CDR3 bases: TGCGCCAGCAGCTTGGAGGTGACCGAGGTAGACGTTCAAACTCTAGCCAAAAACATTCAGTACTTC. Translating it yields CASSLEVTEVDVQTLAKNIQYF.

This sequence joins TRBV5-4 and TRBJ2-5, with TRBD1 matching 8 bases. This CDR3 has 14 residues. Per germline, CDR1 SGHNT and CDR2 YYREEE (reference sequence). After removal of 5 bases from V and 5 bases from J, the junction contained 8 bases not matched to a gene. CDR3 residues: CASSNQGAGETQYF. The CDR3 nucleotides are TGTGCCAGCAGTAACCAGGGGGCGGGGGAGACCCAGTACTTC.

CDR3 amino acids: CASSFLVGGALDEQFF. In DNA form, the CDR3 reads TGTGCCAGCAGCTTTCTTGTCGGGGGGGCCTTGGATGAGCAGTTCTTC. V and J are TRBV7-9 and TRBJ2-1; the match to TRBD2 covers 8 bases. This CDR3 contains 16 residues. The trim removed 3 bases at V and 8 bases at J, leaving 12 bases unmatched. Germline V gene data show CDR1 as SEHNR and CDR2 as FQNEAQ (reference sequence).

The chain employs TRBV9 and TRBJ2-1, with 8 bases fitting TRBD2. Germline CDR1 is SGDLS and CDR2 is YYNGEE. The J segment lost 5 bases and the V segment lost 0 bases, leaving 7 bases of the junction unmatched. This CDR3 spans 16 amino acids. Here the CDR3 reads CASSVVPGGPNNEQFF. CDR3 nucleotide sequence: TGTGCCAGCAGCGTAGTTCCGGGAGGGCCAAACAATGAGCAGTTCTTC.

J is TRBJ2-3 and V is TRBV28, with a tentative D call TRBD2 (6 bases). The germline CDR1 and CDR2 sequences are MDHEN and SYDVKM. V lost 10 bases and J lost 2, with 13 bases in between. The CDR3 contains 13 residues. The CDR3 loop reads CAIPGVITDTQYF. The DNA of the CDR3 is TGTGCCATACCGGGGGTGATCACAGATACGCAGTATTTT.

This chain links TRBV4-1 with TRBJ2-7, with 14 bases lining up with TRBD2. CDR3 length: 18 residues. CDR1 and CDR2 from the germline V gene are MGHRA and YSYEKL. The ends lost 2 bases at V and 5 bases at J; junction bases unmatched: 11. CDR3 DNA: TGCGCCAGCAGCCAACTGATGACTAGCGGGAGGGCCTTACACGAGCAGTACTTC. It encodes CASSQLMTSGRALHEQYF.

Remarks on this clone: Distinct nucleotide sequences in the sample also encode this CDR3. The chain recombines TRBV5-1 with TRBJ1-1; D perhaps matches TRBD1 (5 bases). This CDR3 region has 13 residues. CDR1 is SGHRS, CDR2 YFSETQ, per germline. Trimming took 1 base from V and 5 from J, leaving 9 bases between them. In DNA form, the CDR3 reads TGCGCCAGCAGCTTGACAGGCGAAACTGAAGCTTTCTTT. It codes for CASSLTGETEAFF.

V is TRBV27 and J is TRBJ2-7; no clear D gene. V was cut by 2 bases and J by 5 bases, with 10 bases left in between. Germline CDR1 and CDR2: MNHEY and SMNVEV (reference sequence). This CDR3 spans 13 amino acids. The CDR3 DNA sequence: TGTGCCAGCAGTTTAGCAGTTTATCACGAGCAGTACTTC. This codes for CASSLAVYHEQYF.

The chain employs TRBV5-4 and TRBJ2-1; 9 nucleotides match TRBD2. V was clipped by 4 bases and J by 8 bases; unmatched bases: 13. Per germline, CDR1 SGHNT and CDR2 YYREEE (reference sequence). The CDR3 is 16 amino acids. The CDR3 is CASSPEGGGAPHEQFF. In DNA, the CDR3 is TGTGCCAGCAGCCCGGAGGGCGGGGGGGCCCCTCATGAGCAGTTCTTC.

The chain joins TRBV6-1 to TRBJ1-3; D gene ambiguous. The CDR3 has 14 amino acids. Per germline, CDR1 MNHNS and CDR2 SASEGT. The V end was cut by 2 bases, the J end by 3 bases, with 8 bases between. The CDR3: CASSELGSGNTIYF. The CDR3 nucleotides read TGTGCCAGCAGTGAACTTGGGAGTGGAAACACCATATATTTT.

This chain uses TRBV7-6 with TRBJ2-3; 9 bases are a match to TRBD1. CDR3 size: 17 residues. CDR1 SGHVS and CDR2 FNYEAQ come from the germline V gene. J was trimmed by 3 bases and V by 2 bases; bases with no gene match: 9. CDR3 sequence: CASSLREQGARTDTQYF. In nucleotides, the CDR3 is TGTGCCAGCAGCTTACGAGAACAGGGGGCTCGGACAGATACGCAGTATTTT.

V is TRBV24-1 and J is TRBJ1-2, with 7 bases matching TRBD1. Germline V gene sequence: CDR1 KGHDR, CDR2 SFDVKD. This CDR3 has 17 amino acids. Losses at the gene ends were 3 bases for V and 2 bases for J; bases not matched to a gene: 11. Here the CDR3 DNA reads TGTGCCACCAGTGATAAAAGGACAGGAGGGGGGAACTATGGCTACACCTTC. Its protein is CATSDKRTGGGNYGYTF.

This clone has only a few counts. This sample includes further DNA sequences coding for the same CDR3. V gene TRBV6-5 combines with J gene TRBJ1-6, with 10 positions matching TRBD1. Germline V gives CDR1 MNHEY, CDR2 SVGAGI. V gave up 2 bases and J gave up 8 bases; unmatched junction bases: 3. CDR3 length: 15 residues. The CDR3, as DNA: TGTGCCAGCAGTTACGGGGACAGGGGTGATTCACCCCTCCACTTT. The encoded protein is CASSYGDRGDSPLHF.

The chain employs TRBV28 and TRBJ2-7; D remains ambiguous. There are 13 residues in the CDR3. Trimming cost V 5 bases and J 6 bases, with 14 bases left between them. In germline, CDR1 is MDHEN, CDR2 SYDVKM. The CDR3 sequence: CASSLPLYGEQYF. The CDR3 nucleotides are TGTGCCAGCAGTCTACCGCTGTACGGCGAGCAGTACTTC.

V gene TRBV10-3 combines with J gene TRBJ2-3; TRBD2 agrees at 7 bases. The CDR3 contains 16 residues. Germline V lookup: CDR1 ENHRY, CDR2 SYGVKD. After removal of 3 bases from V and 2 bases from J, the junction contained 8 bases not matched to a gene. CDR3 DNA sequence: TGTGCCATCAGTGACTTCGGGGCGGGAGACACAGATACGCAGTATTTT. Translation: CAISDFGAGDTDTQYF.

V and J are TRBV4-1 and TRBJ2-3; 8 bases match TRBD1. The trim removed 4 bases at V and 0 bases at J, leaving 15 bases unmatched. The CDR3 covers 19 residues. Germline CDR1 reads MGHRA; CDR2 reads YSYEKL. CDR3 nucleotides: TGCGCCAGCAGCCGGGGACAGGCGTACATTTATTTTAGCACAGATACGCAGTATTTT. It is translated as CASSRGQAYIYFSTDTQYF.

The CDR3 protein is CASSPRVVDTGELFF. In nucleotides, the CDR3 is TGTGCCAGCAGCCCCAGGGTGGTGGACACCGGGGAGCTGTTTTTT. The V gene is TRBV5-6, the J gene TRBJ2-2; maybe TRBD1 (5 bases). This CDR3 is 15 amino acids long. Germline CDR1 is SGHDT and CDR2 is YYEEEE. Deletions cut 4 bases from V and 3 bases from J, with 13 bases between.

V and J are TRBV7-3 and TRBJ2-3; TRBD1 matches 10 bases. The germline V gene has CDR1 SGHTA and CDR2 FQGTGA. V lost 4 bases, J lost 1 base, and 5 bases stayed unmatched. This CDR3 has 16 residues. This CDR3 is CASSSTGTGGTDTQYF. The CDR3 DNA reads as TGTGCCAGCAGCTCCACCGGGACAGGGGGCACAGATACGCAGTATTTT.

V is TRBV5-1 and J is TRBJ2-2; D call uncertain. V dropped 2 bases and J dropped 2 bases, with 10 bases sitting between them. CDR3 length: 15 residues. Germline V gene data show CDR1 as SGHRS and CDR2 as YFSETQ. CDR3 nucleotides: TGCGCCAGCAGCTTCGCACAGCTTAACACCGGGGAGCTGTTTTTT. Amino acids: CASSFAQLNTGELFF.

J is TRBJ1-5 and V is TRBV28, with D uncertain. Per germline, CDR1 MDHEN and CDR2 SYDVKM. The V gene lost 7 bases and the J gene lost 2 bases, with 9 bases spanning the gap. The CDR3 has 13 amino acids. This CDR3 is CASTGQGNQPQHF. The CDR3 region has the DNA TGTGCCAGCACTGGGCAGGGCAATCAGCCCCAGCATTTT.

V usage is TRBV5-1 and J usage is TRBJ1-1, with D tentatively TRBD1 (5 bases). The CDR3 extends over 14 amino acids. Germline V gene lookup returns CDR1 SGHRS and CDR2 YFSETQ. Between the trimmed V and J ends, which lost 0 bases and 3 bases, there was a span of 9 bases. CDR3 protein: CASSLEGEYTEAFF. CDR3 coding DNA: TGCGCCAGCAGCTTGGAAGGGGAATACACTGAAGCTTTCTTT.

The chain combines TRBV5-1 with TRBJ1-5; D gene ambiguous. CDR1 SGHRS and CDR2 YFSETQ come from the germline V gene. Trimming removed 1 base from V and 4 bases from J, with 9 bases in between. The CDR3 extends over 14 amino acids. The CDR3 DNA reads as TGCGCCAGCAGCTTGATTCCACAGAATCAGCCCCAGCATTTT. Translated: CASSLIPQNQPQHF.

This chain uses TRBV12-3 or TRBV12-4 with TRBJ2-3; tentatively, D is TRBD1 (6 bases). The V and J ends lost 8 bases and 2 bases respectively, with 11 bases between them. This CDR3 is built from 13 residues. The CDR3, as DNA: TGTGCCAGCGGCAGGGGATCCACAGATACGCAGTATTTT. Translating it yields CASGRGSTDTQYF.

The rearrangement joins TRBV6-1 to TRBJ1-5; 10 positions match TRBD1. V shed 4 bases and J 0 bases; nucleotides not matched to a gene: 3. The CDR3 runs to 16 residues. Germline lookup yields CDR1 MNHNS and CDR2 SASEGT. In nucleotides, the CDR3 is TGTGCCAGCAGTGCCAGACAGGGGGCTAGCAATCAGCCCCAGCATTTT. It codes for CASSARQGASNQPQHF.

The CDR3 DNA is TGCAGTGCTAGTAGGGCGGCGGGAGGCTCCTACGAGCAGTACTTC. Protein sequence: CSASRAAGGSYEQYF. V usage is TRBV20-1 and J usage is TRBJ2-7; 8 bases agree with TRBD2. Trimming cost V 3 bases and J 0 bases; bases outside gene matches: 7. Germline V CDR1 and CDR2: DFQATT, SNEGSKA (reference sequence). There are 15 residues in the CDR3.

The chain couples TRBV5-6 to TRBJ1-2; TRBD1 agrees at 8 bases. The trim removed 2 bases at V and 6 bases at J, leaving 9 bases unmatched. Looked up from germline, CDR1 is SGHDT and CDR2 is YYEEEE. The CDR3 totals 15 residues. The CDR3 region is CASSFDAGGADGYTF. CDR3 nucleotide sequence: TGTGCCAGCAGCTTTGATGCAGGGGGCGCGGATGGCTACACCTTC.

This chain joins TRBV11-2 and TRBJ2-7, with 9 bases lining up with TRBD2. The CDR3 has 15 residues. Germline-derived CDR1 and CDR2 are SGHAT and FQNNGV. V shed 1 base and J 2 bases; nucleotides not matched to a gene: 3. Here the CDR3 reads CASSLGLAGPYEQYF. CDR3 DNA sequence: TGTGCCAGCAGCTTAGGGCTAGCGGGACCCTACGAGCAGTACTTC.

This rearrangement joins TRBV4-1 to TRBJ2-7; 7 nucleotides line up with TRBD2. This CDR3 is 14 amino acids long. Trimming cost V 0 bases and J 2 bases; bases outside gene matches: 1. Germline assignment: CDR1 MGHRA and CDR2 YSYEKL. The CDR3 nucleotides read TGCGCCAGCAGCCAAGAGGGGGGGACCTACGAGCAGTACTTC. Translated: CASSQEGGTYEQYF.

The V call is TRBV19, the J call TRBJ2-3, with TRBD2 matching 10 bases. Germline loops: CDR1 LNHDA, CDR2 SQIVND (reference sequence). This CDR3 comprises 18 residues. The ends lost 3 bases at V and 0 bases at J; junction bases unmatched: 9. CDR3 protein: CASSIWASGGSSTDTQYF. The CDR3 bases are TGTGCCAGTAGTATTTGGGCTAGCGGGGGTTCTAGCACAGATACGCAGTATTTT.

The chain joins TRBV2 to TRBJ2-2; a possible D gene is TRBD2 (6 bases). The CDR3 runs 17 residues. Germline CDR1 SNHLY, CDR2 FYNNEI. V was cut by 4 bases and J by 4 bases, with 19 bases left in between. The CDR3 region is CASSGGGVAEFTGELFF. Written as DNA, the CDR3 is TGTGCCAGCAGTGGGGGCGGGGTAGCCGAGTTCACCGGGGAGCTGTTTTTT.

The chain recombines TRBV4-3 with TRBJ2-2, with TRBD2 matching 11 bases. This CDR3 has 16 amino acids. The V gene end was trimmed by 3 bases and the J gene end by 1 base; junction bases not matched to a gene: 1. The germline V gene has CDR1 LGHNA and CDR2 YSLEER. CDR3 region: CASSHGTSGNTGELFF. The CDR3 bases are TGCGCCAGCAGCCACGGGACTAGCGGGAACACCGGGGAGCTGTTTTTT.